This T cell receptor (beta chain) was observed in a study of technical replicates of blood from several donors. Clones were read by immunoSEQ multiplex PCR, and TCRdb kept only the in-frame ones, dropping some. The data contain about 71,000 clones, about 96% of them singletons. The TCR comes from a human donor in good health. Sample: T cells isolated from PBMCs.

Here the CDR3 DNA reads TGTGCCAGCCGACTCGTAGGGGAGGCAGAAGCTTTCTTT. As protein: CASRLVGEAEAFF. This chain links TRBV5-4 with TRBJ1-1; D is possibly TRBD1 (5 bases). Germline lookup yields CDR1 SGHNT and CDR2 YYREEE (reference sequence). The germline V and J ends were trimmed by 7 bases and 8 bases, with 18 bases remaining between them. This CDR3 is 13 amino acids long.